Listed here are 8 T cell receptor beta chains from one sample, sequenced in a study of blood T cell repertoires in COVID-19. Only in-frame clones appear in the TCRdb table, and some are missing; sequencing was by immunoSEQ multiplex PCR. The sample has 90,000 to 120,000 clones; about three quarters are singletons. Sequencing was carried out using peripheral blood. Every receptor here comes from a woman aged 40 to 50 with acute or convalescent COVID-19.

This clone was picked up many times. The DNA for the CDR3 is TGTGCCACCAGTGATGCGGACATAGACTATGGCTACACCTTC. This codes for CATSDADIDYGYTF. The chain carries TRBV24-1 and TRBJ1-2; D is perhaps TRBD1 (5 bases). This CDR3 region has 14 residues. V was shortened by 3 bases and J by 3 bases, with 10 bases between the two germline ends. Germline V gene data show CDR1 as KGHDR and CDR2 as SFDVKD.

This clone has ten or more counts. The V gene is TRBV4-3, the J gene TRBJ2-2; tentatively, D is TRBD1 (6 bases). In germline, CDR1 is LGHNA, CDR2 YSLEER. The CDR3 consists of 14 residues. V was trimmed by 3 bases and J by 6 bases, leaving 11 bases between them. The CDR3 sequence is CASSQNRAPGELFF. CDR3 in DNA: TGCGCCAGCAGCCAGAACAGGGCCCCCGGGGAGCTGTTTTTT.

V is TRBV7-7 and J is TRBJ2-5; TRBD2 might be the D (6 bases). The CDR3 covers 14 residues. From germline, CDR1 is SSHAT and CDR2 FNYEAQ (reference sequence). Trimming left V 5 bases short and J 1 base short, with 11 bases between. DNA of the CDR3: TGTGCCAGCAGCCCCCCGGGACTCCAAGAGACCCAGTACTTC. It specifies CASSPPGLQETQYF.

In this sample, this clone turned up many times. V gene TRBV19 combines with J gene TRBJ1-4, with D perhaps TRBD1 (5 bases). Germline lookup yields CDR1 LNHDA and CDR2 SQIVND (reference sequence). V lost 6 bases, J lost 0 bases, and 14 bases lay in between. This CDR3 is built from 16 residues. CDR3 nucleotide sequence: TGTGCCAGTAGCCGTGGGCTGACAGCAACTAATGAAAAACTGTTTTTT. It translates to CASSRGLTATNEKLFF.

J is TRBJ2-2 and V is TRBV10-3; 7 bases are shared with TRBD1. Unmatched junction bases numbered 5, after V lost 6 bases and J lost 1 base. The germline V gene has CDR1 ENHRY and CDR2 SYGVKD. The CDR3 covers 15 residues. CDR3 residues: CAIRPTGKNTGELFF. The CDR3 nucleotides read TGTGCCATCAGGCCGACAGGGAAGAACACCGGGGAGCTGTTTTTT.

The chain employs TRBV28 and TRBJ1-2; D ambiguous. CDR1 is MDHEN and CDR2 is SYDVKM in the germline V gene. The CDR3 has 14 amino acids. V gave up 7 bases and J gave up 4 bases, with 16 bases separating them. The CDR3 region is CASTKPQVPYGYTF. CDR3 bases: TGTGCCAGCACCAAACCCCAGGTCCCCTATGGCTACACCTTC.

The sample holds a few counts of this clone. The rearrangement links TRBV2 to TRBJ1-4; 8 bases are a match to TRBD1. V was pared by 6 bases and J by 12 bases, with 6 bases of the junction left unmatched. This CDR3 region has 12 residues. CDR1 and CDR2 from the germline V gene are SNHLY and FYNNEI. The CDR3 nucleotides read TGTGCCAGCAGCGAACAGGGGGAAGAACTGTTTTTT. This codes for CASSEQGEELFF.

The chain joins TRBV14 to TRBJ1-6; 8 nucleotides match TRBD1. CDR3 length: 15 residues. Germline values: CDR1 SGHDN, CDR2 FVKESK. Trimming removed 2 bases from V and 7 bases from J; junction bases left unmatched: 4. CDR3 sequence reads: CASSQRTGRNSPLHF. The CDR3, as DNA: TGTGCCAGCAGCCAACGGACAGGGAGGAATTCACCCCTCCACTTT.